This T cell receptor beta chain was identified during a study of beta chain features in type 1 diabetes (dated by TCRdb to about 2018). Turning to the overall study: No differences in mean age, gender distribution, total cell number or subset yield were found between patients and healthy donors. A total of 100 million to 110 million sorted cells were examined across all samples, and a strong correlation was observed between cell number per subset and RNA yield. The study compared TCRB repertoires of sorted circulating CD4+ T cell subsets between recently diagnosed type 1 diabetes patients and matched healthy donors. Naive and central memory subsets were obtained from all 30 or so donors, but regulatory and stem cell-like memory subsets were isolated from only 8 patients and roughly eight healthy donors.

Each donor gave one peripheral blood draw, roughly 110 mL on average, collected into heparinised tubes. Naive, central memory, regulatory and stem cell-like memory CD4+ T cells were sorted on a BD FACSAria II using a panel including CD45RO, CCR7, CD25, CD127, CD95 and CD27. Every sorted population had a purity above 98%. PBMCs were isolated right away by Lymphoprep density gradient centrifugation and were stained directly, without culture. So that batch effects would be minimized, each experiment stained and sorted samples in pairs, pairing one healthy donor with one patient. The study at large found these results: Because small numbers of individuals were included in the HLA sub-analyses, any influence of HLA type on TCRB rearrangement was left unresolved. Because cDNA was sequenced instead of genomic DNA, activated cells with high expression could be over-represented, although the groups did not differ in activation or CD3 levels. The naive, central memory and regulatory TCRB repertoires appeared to resemble one another more closely among patients than among healthy donors. Type 1 diabetes patients showed a moderate but significant shortening of TCRB CDR3 length in all four CD4+ subsets. Shorter templates might have been favored by PCR, but patient and control samples were amplified and corrected together, so both groups would have been affected equally by any skew. At VDJ recombination sites, type 1 diabetes patients had fewer insertions and more deleted nucleotides, which implies abnormalities in thymic rearrangement.

As concerns this clone: Its specific antigen is unknown. No base quality information exists; no much larger clone differs at one position.

From the germline V gene, CDR1 is SGHTA and CDR2 is FQGTGA. The CDR3 starts with the cysteine, ends with the phenylalanine, and has 17 residues. Only CDR3 DNA is held: 51 bases, read in frame from base 1. V sheds 2 bases and J sheds 0 bases, leaving 11 bases between their ends. All of the isolated RNA was reverse transcribed with the High Capacity cDNA Reverse Transcription Kit, so expressed TCRB transcripts were sequenced. Deep immunoSEQ sequencing was applied to naive, central memory and regulatory T cell samples, giving an average of roughly 3.5 million total reads per sample. After sorted cells were lysed in RLT buffer, RNA was extracted with DNase-treated RNeasy Micro or Mini kits, with the choice depending on cell number. Each cell subset was processed on its own to prevent cross-contamination, while patient and healthy donor samples were processed together. The immunoSEQ multiplex PCR was used to amplify TCRB sequences from cDNA, yielding 87-bp fragments that span the CDR3 region. Sequencing of the amplicons was done on the Illumina HiSeq platform. From the authors' description of their analysis: Synthetic template baselines were used to correct PCR bias computationally, reads within Hamming distance 2 were collapsed together, and singletons that could not be merged were discarded. Reads were aligned to IMGT to assign V, D and J genes, CDR3 length, and insertions or deletions at six rearrangement sites. Within each subset, clonotype counts were normalized to sorted cell number, after which true diversity and Gini coefficients were computed with the tcR R package. The overlap coefficient, calculated on TCRB nucleotide sequences, was used to measure repertoire sharing. Out-of-frame TCRB sequences from naive cells were analyzed as a proxy for the pre-selection repertoire. The source is immuneACCESS, and TCRdb retained only in-frame sequences with V and J called. Part of the clones is not carried over; for the studies checked, unresolved V genes explain less than half of this, and the remainder is unexplained. V and J calls and clone size come straight from that table; D and trimming were deduced from the DNA. A total of 350,000 to 450,000 clones appear in this sample, 14% of them only once. The ten largest account for roughly 0.04% of the sample.

The V and J segments used are TRBV7-3 and TRBJ2-6; the best D guess is TRBD1, with 6 bases matching. The receptor was derived from a man aged 25 to 40 in good health. Sequencing input: naive CD4+ T cells from blood. Interpreted using the paper, the cell subset or site label stands for: true naive CD4+ T cells. The base sequence is TGTGCCAGCAGCTTAGACAGGTTGATCTCTGGGGCCAACGTCCTGACTTTC. This sequence encodes CASSLDRLISGANVLTF.